Below, 7 T cell receptor beta chains from the same sample are listed, as sequenced in a study of cytomegalovirus exposure and HLA in healthy donors. The PCR made use of 60 Vbeta and 13 Jbeta primers. The protocol was immunoSEQ multiplex PCR, while the TCRdb copy is restricted to in-frame clones and leaves out a portion. The sample includes tens of thousands of clones, around two thirds of them seen just once. The source material was PBMCs. The receptors here all came from a woman younger than 45 in good health and CMV-seronegative.

V and J are TRBV5-8 and TRBJ1-1, with D possibly being TRBD1 (5 bases). CDR3 length: 15 amino acids. V was trimmed by 1 base and J by 3 bases, leaving 13 bases between them. Germline V gene data show CDR1 as SGHTS and CDR2 as YDEGEE. CDR3 region: CASSLSPGTYTEAFF. CDR3 bases: TGTGCCAGCAGCTTGTCCCCTGGGACTTACACTGAAGCTTTCTTT. Drawing the rest from reference TRBV5-8 and TRBJ1-1, the complete variable domain is EAGVTQSPTHLIKTRGQQATLRCSPISGHTSVYWYQQALGLGLQFLLWYDEGEERNRGNFPPRFSGRQFPNYSSELNVNALELEDSALYLCASSLSPGTYTEAFFGQGTRLTVV.

V is TRBV11-2 and J is TRBJ1-2, with 11 bases matching TRBD1. This CDR3 region has 15 residues. The V gene end was trimmed by 5 bases and the J gene end by 4 bases; junction bases not matched to a gene: 6. Per germline, CDR1 SGHAT and CDR2 FQNNGV. CDR3 in amino acids: CASSRTGGLPYGYTF. CDR3 nucleotides: TGTGCCAGCAGCAGGACAGGGGGCCTTCCCTATGGCTACACCTTC.

This rearrangement joins TRBV5-4 to TRBJ1-2, with D uncertain. Germline V lookup: CDR1 SGHNT, CDR2 YYREEE (reference sequence). The V end lost 5 bases, the J end lost 0 bases, and 11 bases lay between the germline ends. The CDR3 covers 14 residues. CDR3: CASSPELANYGYTF. CDR3 bases: TGTGCCAGCAGTCCTGAGTTAGCTAACTATGGCTACACCTTC.

The chain links TRBV12-5 to TRBJ1-1, with D tentatively TRBD1 (5 bases). The V end was cut by 5 bases, the J end by 7 bases, with 8 bases between. This CDR3 comprises 11 residues. Germline V gene sequence: CDR1 LGHNT, CDR2 FRNRAP. CDR3 coding DNA: TGTGCTAGTGGTATAAGGGGTGAAGCTTTCTTT. Its translation: CASGIRGEAFF. The full variable domain, completed using reference TRBV12-5 and TRBJ1-1, is DARVTQTPRHKVTEMGQEVTMRCQPILGHNTVFWYRQTMMQGLELLAYFRNRAPLDDSGMPKDRFSAEMPDATLATLKIQPSEPRDSAVYFCASGIRGEAFFGQGTRLTVV.

V and J are TRBV2 and TRBJ1-1; D call uncertain. Looked up from germline, CDR1 is SNHLY and CDR2 is FYNNEI. The CDR3 spans 19 residues. V lost 7 bases to trimming and J lost 0 bases, with 27 bases between them. The CDR3 is CASISSLVVWVTMNTEAFF. CDR3 bases: TGTGCCAGCATTAGCTCTTTGGTCGTCTGGGTTACCATGAACACTGAAGCTTTCTTT.

This chain uses TRBV28 with TRBJ2-3; TRBD2 agrees at 8 bases. CDR1 is MDHEN, CDR2 SYDVKM, per germline. Trimming cost V 5 bases and J 0 bases; bases outside gene matches: 10. CDR3 length: 17 amino acids. DNA of the CDR3: TGTGCCAGCAGTCCCGCGGGAGGAGGTGCTAGCACAGATACGCAGTATTTT. Protein product: CASSPAGGGASTDTQYF.

The chain joins TRBV5-1 to TRBJ2-7; no firm D call. This CDR3 has 12 residues. Deletions cut 4 bases from V and 4 bases from J, with 9 bases between. Germline CDR1 and CDR2: SGHRS and YFSETQ. CDR3 DNA: TGCGCCAGCAGCCAGAACGGGTACGAGCAGTACTTC. Encoded protein: CASSQNGYEQYF. Full variable domain (remainder filled in from reference TRBV5-1 and TRBJ2-7): KAGVTQTPRYLIKTRGQQVTLSCSPISGHRSVSWYQQTPGQGLQFLFEYFSETQRNKGNFPGRFSGRQFSNSRSEMNVSTLELGDSALYLCASSQNGYEQYFGPGTRLTVT.